The rows below give T cell receptor beta chains drawn from one sample of a study of response to subunit inactivated influenza vaccine. One entry per CDR3 protein, called by TCRdb with MiXCR from the RT-PCR reads. The sample lists hundreds of thousands of distinct CDR3 sequences, 10% to 15% occurring once. The material was PBMCs from blood, obtained roughly 45 days after vaccination. The receptors originated from a man aged 45-60 years who received an inactivated influenza vaccine. Both conserved end residues are part of each CDR3.

j_call cdr3_length v_call cdr3_aa
TRBJ2-1 16 TRBV6-2/TRBV6-3 CASSGGTSGRTNEQFF
TRBJ1-5 19 TRBV6-2/TRBV6-3 CASSYYRGPRSVGNQPQHF
TRBJ2-2 17 TRBV4-3 CASSQDLSGWNTGELFF
TRBJ2-1 14 TRBV6-2/TRBV6-3 CASVLAGTNGEQFF
TRBJ2-7 16 TRBV6-2/TRBV6-3 CASSYGGSSGTYEQYF
TRBJ2-2 17 TRBV24-1 CATSDLGALPSTGELFF
TRBJ2-2 16 TRBV3-1 CASSQATGWYTGELFF
TRBJ2-1 15 TRBV12-3/TRBV12-4 CAIGGGSGSYNEQFF
TRBJ1-5 15 TRBV20-1 CSARLPGSSNQPQHF
TRBJ2-7 15 TRBV27 CASSSPTGRRYEQYF
TRBJ1-1 16 TRBV20-1 CSAREMGDRAGTEAFF
TRBJ2-7 15 TRBV5-1 CASSLAGQGSHEQYF
TRBJ2-3 14 TRBV11-2 CASSLLLSTDTQYF
TRBJ2-1 15 TRBV6-4 CAIRKRESSYNEQFF
TRBJ2-4 14 TRBV5-1 CASSFGQAANIQYF
TRBJ2-1 13 TRBV20-1 CSAHSLAEPEQFF
TRBJ2-1 16 TRBV29-1 CSVEGSRLGAYNEQFF
TRBJ2-7 13 TRBV7-2 CASSLEGVRDQYF
TRBJ1-2 14 TRBV20-1 CSASIRTGNYGYTF
TRBJ2-1 19 TRBV10-3 CAISDPPGGLKGSYNEQFF
TRBJ2-5 13 TRBV6-1 CASTPGPQETQYF
TRBJ2-5 14 TRBV20-1 CSARGLGSGETQYF